This passage covers 10 T cell receptor beta chains from one sample sequenced in a study of OX40 agonist ivuxolimab in advanced cancers. Sequenced by immunoSEQ multiplex PCR; TCRdb stores in-frame clones only, minus some. Among tens of thousands of clones listed, approximately 81% were seen once. The sample in question was CD4+ or CD8+ T cells sorted from blood, obtained in a trial of the OX40 agonist ivuxolimab. These receptors originate from an adult with an advanced solid tumor such as melanoma, head and neck, liver or kidney cancer.

This chain joins TRBV10-3 and TRBJ2-3; 9 bases map to TRBD2. This CDR3 comprises 14 residues. The trim removed 6 bases at V and 5 bases at J, leaving 6 bases unmatched. Germline assignment: CDR1 ENHRY and CDR2 SYGVKD. The CDR3 DNA reads as TGTGCCATCAGCCCTAGCGGGGTGATAGATACGCAGTATTTT. Encoded protein: CAISPSGVIDTQYF.

The rearrangement joins TRBV2 to TRBJ2-2; D is uncertain. Between the trimmed V and J ends, which lost 4 bases and 1 base, there was a span of 7 bases. This CDR3 spans 14 amino acids. Germline V CDR1 and CDR2: SNHLY, FYNNEI. The DNA of the CDR3 is TGTGCCAGCAGTGGTGTACGGAACACCGGGGAGCTGTTTTTT. It yields the protein CASSGVRNTGELFF.

This clone was counted between two and nine times. This chain uses TRBV13 with TRBJ1-2, with TRBD1 identical over 8 bases. The germline CDR1 and CDR2 sequences are PRHDT and FYEKMQ (reference sequence). This CDR3 has 15 amino acids. V was clipped by 0 bases and J by 6 bases; unmatched bases: 6. Written as DNA, the CDR3 is TGTGCCAGCAGCTTAGGCAGGACAGGGTATAATGGCTACACCTTC. This codes for CASSLGRTGYNGYTF.

V is TRBV29-1 and J is TRBJ2-5; D may be TRBD1 or TRBD2 (5 bases each). The V end lost 4 bases, the J end lost 4 bases, and 13 bases lay between the germline ends. The germline gives CDR1 SQVTM, CDR2 ANQGSEA. This CDR3 contains 13 residues. The CDR3 DNA sequence: TGCAGCGTTGTCCCCGGGACCGCAGAGACCCAGTACTTC. Protein product: CSVVPGTAETQYF.

The chain has TRBV6-4 and TRBJ2-7; 8 nucleotides agree with TRBD2. Germline CDR1 reads MRHNA; CDR2 reads SNTAGT. With V trimmed by 2 bases and J by 5 bases, 8 bases remained unmatched. The CDR3 runs to 15 residues. CDR3 sequence: CASSDGSGIVHEQYV. Written as DNA, the CDR3 is TGTGCCAGCAGTGACGGTAGCGGGATAGTCCACGAGCAGTACGTC.

This clone has only a few counts. The V gene is TRBV29-1, the J gene TRBJ1-1; D is perhaps TRBD1 (5 bases). The CDR3 loop spans 12 amino acids. Trimming took off 4 bases at V and 7 bases at J, with 13 bases between the two ends. The germline gives CDR1 SQVTM, CDR2 ANQGSEA. The CDR3 here is CSVGPQGIEAFF. The CDR3 coding sequence is TGCAGCGTTGGCCCCCAGGGAATTGAAGCTTTCTTT.

V gene TRBV13 combines with J gene TRBJ2-5; possible D gene TRBD1, 6 bases. The V and J ends lost 5 bases and 2 bases respectively, with 12 bases between them. The CDR3 is 14 amino acids. Germline CDR1 is PRHDT and CDR2 is FYEKMQ (reference sequence). The CDR3 nucleotides read TGTGCCAGCAGCCTAACAGGGATACAAGAGACCCAGTACTTC. It codes for CASSLTGIQETQYF.

The V gene is TRBV4-1, the J gene TRBJ2-1, with a tentative D call TRBD1 (5 bases). The CDR3 is 13 residues long. The germline V and J ends were trimmed by 5 bases and 12 bases, with 17 bases remaining between them. The germline gives CDR1 MGHRA, CDR2 YSYEKL. The CDR3 loop is CASSSRELGAQFF. CDR3 bases: TGCGCCAGCAGCTCCCGAGAGCTTGGGGCGCAGTTCTTC.

V is TRBV19 and J is TRBJ1-5; D remains unclear. V lost 5 bases, J lost 1 base, and 12 bases lay in between. Germline-derived CDR1 and CDR2 are LNHDA and SQIVND (reference sequence). The CDR3 is 15 amino acids. CDR3 coding DNA: TGTGCCAGTAGTGGAGAGGGTCTAAGCAATCAGCCCCAGCATTTT. Translation gives CASSGEGLSNQPQHF.

This chain joins TRBV2 and TRBJ1-5, with D uncertain. Trimming took off 6 bases at V and 0 bases at J, with 18 bases between the two ends. Germline V gene data show CDR1 as SNHLY and CDR2 as FYNNEI. There are 17 residues in the CDR3. The CDR3 DNA reads TGTGCCAGCAGCTTGCGGGTCCTAACCTTTAGCAATCAGCCCCAGCATTTT. Amino acid sequence: CASSLRVLTFSNQPQHF.